This T cell receptor (beta chain) was sequenced during a study of shared T cell receptors in the human thymus. The data were produced by immunoSEQ multiplex PCR, yet TCRdb's version contains in-frame clones alone and is incomplete. Of around 340,000 clones listed, roughly 94% are singletons. The receptor comes from a human donor. The sample consisted of thymocytes.

For the CDR3, the DNA is TGCGCCAGCAGCCAAGGGTCGGACGAGCAGTACTTC. It yields the protein CASSQGSDEQYF. The chain uses TRBV4-1 and TRBJ2-7; D gene ambiguous. The germline gives CDR1 MGHRA, CDR2 YSYEKL. V lost 1 base and J 5 bases, leaving 6 bases between the germline ends. This CDR3 comprises 12 residues.